The subject of this entry is one TCR beta chain. Germline CDR1 reads KGHSY; CDR2 reads FQNENV. The CDR3 extends over 16 amino acids. The V segment lost 1 base and the J segment 6 bases; nucleotides outside the gene matches: 11. Generated by immunoSEQ multiplex PCR, the TCRdb table keeps only in-frame clones and is missing some. The data contain 270,000 or so clones, approximately 84% of them singletons. These data belong to a study of blood T cell repertoires in COVID-19. Sequenced sample: peripheral blood. The chain has TRBV16 and TRBJ1-2, with 7 bases aligning to TRBD1. The sequence was collected from a human donor with COVID-19, enrolled during active disease. The donor label of this sample is uncertain. CDR3 region: CASSQLTGEPHHGYTF. CDR3 DNA sequence: TGTGCCAGCAGCCAATTAACAGGGGAACCCCATCATGGCTACACCTTC.